These 31 T cell receptor beta chains were sequenced from one sample in a study of naive and memory T cell subsets. Treatment of the sample: skin biopsy from PPD injection site in Mantoux-positive individual. TCR cDNA received a 3' ligated oligonucleotide that carried a UMI. Four PCR rounds used nested alpha and beta constant region primers plus the SP2 primer. From the UMI-ligation and nested PCR reads, TCRdb called clonotypes with MiXCR, one entry per CDR3 protein. The data show tens of thousands of distinct CDR3 sequences, nearly 6% seen once. The sequencing here drew on skin, taken from a tuberculin skin test site. The receptors here all came from an adult in good health.

This clonotype showed up many times. The V gene is TRBV11-2, the J gene TRBJ2-2; tentative D call: TRBD1 (5 bases). This CDR3 is built from 13 residues. Between the trimmed V and J ends, which lost 1 base and 5 bases, there was a span of 5 bases. Per germline, CDR1 SGHAT and CDR2 FQNNGV. The DNA for the CDR3 is TGTGCCAGCAGCTTAGCAGGGACCGGGGAGCTGTTTTTT. This codes for CASSLAGTGELFF.

This clonotype was picked up a small number of times. The chain links TRBV12-3 or TRBV12-4 to TRBJ1-1; D gene uncertain. This CDR3 is 14 amino acids long. With 3 bases removed from V and 5 bases from J, the gap between germline ends came to 13 bases. CDR3 sequence reads: CASSFEQGRTEAFF. The DNA of the CDR3 is TGTGCCAGCAGTTTCGAACAAGGGAGGACTGAAGCTTTCTTT.

The rearrangement uses TRBV6-5 and TRBJ2-7; 8 bases map to TRBD1. Germline values: CDR1 MNHEY, CDR2 SVGAGI. Trimming at V came to 5 bases and at J to 1 base, leaving 10 bases not matched to a gene. The CDR3 sequence is 16 residues long. CDR3 residues: CASSRTGTTLSYEQYF. The DNA for the CDR3 is TGTGCCAGCAGTCGGACAGGGACAACCCTTTCCTACGAGCAGTACTTC.

V gene TRBV28 combines with J gene TRBJ1-1; 10 nucleotides align to TRBD1. V gave up 7 bases and J gave up 0 bases; unmatched junction bases: 11. The CDR3 has 17 amino acids. The germline gives CDR1 MDHEN, CDR2 SYDVKM. The DNA of the CDR3 is TGTGCCAGCATCCGGACAGGGGGACTTTCAATGAACACTGAAGCTTTCTTT. Amino acid sequence: CASIRTGGLSMNTEAFF.

The V call is TRBV6-1, the J call TRBJ1-2; D possibly corresponds to TRBD1 (6 bases). Germline CDR1 and CDR2: MNHNS and SASEGT. The germline V and J ends were trimmed by 6 bases and 6 bases, with 17 bases remaining between them. This CDR3 contains 14 residues. The CDR3 DNA reads as TGTGCCAGCAGGTTACAGGGTTCAGGCGATGGCTACACCTTC. Protein: CASRLQGSGDGYTF.

This clonotype was counted ten times or more. The CDR3 nucleotides are TGTGCCAGCAGCTTGGGGACTAGCAGAAGCACAGATACGCAGTATTTT. Encoded protein: CASSLGTSRSTDTQYF. The chain joins TRBV7-2 to TRBJ2-3, with 9 bases that match TRBD2. The germline V gene encodes CDR1 SGHTA and CDR2 FQGNSA. The V segment lost 3 bases and the J segment 0 bases; nucleotides outside the gene matches: 4. The CDR3 extends over 16 amino acids.

This clonotype appeared many times. This chain uses TRBV27 with TRBJ2-7; D could derive from TRBD1 or TRBD2 (5 bases each). Germline V CDR1 and CDR2: MNHEY, SMNVEV (reference sequence). V was pared by 4 bases and J by 2 bases, with 18 bases between. The CDR3 runs to 16 residues. CDR3: CASSSTLARDPYEQYF. CDR3 bases: TGTGCCAGCAGTTCCACCCTAGCACGGGACCCCTACGAGCAGTACTTC.

Of note for this clonotype: Just one base apart from a much larger clone, this may be a read error. This chain uses TRBV11-2 with TRBJ2-3; D might be TRBD1 (5 bases). The CDR3 extends over 15 amino acids. Germline loops: CDR1 SGHAT, CDR2 FQNNGV. The DNA of the CDR3 is TGTGCCAGCGGCTTAGATAGGGGCGCCACAGATACGCAGTATTTT. Protein sequence: CASGLDRGATDTQYF.

This clonotype is classed as medium-sized. The chain uses TRBV28 and TRBJ2-7; D uncertain. The CDR3 spans 11 residues. The V end lost 6 bases, the J end lost 3 bases, and 6 bases lay between the germline ends. The germline CDR1 and CDR2 sequences are MDHEN and SYDVKM. CDR3 DNA sequence: TGTGCCAGCAGGGGATTCTACGAGCAGTACTTC. Its protein is CASRGFYEQYF.

This clonotype was observed many times. The chain combines TRBV20-1 with TRBJ2-7; D could derive from TRBD1 or TRBD2 (5 bases each). CDR3 length equals 14 residues. In germline, CDR1 is DFQATT, CDR2 SNEGSKA (reference sequence). Trimming pared 1 base from V and 4 bases from J, leaving 14 bases between. The CDR3, as DNA: TGCAGTGCTAGAGTTTGGGACGGTGGGTACGAGCAGTACTTC. This sequence encodes CSARVWDGGYEQYF.

This clonotype was recorded many times. J is TRBJ2-6 and V is TRBV6-1; D not certain. Germline V gene sequence: CDR1 MNHNS, CDR2 SASEGT. Trimming pared 5 bases from V and 0 bases from J, leaving 11 bases between. The CDR3 totals 16 residues. CDR3 nucleotides: TGTGCCAGCAGTATTTACATGATCTCTGGGGCCAACGTCCTGACTTTC. Its translation is CASSIYMISGANVLTF.

In this sample, this clonotype turned up many times. The chain links TRBV5-1 to TRBJ2-5, with D tentatively TRBD2 (6 bases). CDR1 is SGHRS, CDR2 YFSETQ, per germline. V was shortened by 0 bases and J by 7 bases, with 10 bases between the two germline ends. This CDR3 region has 13 residues. The CDR3 sequence: CASSLGQEGTQYF. Written as DNA, the CDR3 is TGCGCCAGCAGCTTGGGTCAGGAGGGGACCCAGTACTTC.

This clonotype was seen many times. This chain joins TRBV6-2 or TRBV6-3 and TRBJ2-7, with 7 bases aligning to TRBD1. From germline, CDR1 is MNHEY and CDR2 SVGEGT. V lost 4 bases and J lost 1; bases outside the gene matches: 7. The length of the CDR3 is 15 residues. The CDR3 loop reads CASSSLTGWSYEQYF. In DNA, the CDR3 is TGTGCCAGCAGTTCTCTGACAGGGTGGTCCTACGAGCAGTACTTC.

This clonotype has at least ten counts. The rearrangement joins TRBV11-2 to TRBJ2-1; a weak D match, TRBD2 (5 bases). V dropped 3 bases and J dropped 7 bases, with 10 bases sitting between them. Germline V CDR1 and CDR2: SGHAT, FQNNGV. The CDR3 has 13 amino acids. Here the CDR3 DNA reads TGTGCCAGCAGCTTGAGCCTAGCAAATGAGCAGTTCTTC. This codes for CASSLSLANEQFF.

There are a few counts of this clonotype. This chain joins TRBV4-1 and TRBJ1-5; D may be TRBD1 (6 bases). Germline V lookup: CDR1 MGHRA, CDR2 YSYEKL. This CDR3 has 15 residues. V was shortened by 1 base and J by 2 bases, with 9 bases between the two germline ends. The CDR3 bases are TGCGCCAGCAGCCAAGGGAACAGGGGCAATCAGCCCCAGCATTTT. The encoded protein is CASSQGNRGNQPQHF.

In its sample, this clonotype was seen many times. The CDR3 DNA reads as TGCAGTGCTAGAGCGCACAGGGGTTCTGGAAACACCATATATTTT. The encoded protein is CSARAHRGSGNTIYF. The rearrangement uses TRBV20-1 and TRBJ1-3, with 7 nucleotides matching TRBD1. Trimming at V came to 1 base and at J to 1 base, leaving 4 bases not matched to a gene. The CDR3 is 15 residues long. The V gene's germline CDR1 is DFQATT and CDR2 SNEGSKA (reference sequence).

This clonotype was recorded many times. The chain uses TRBV24-1 and TRBJ2-7; D might be TRBD2 (5 bases). The CDR3 contains 13 residues. Looked up from germline, CDR1 is KGHDR and CDR2 is SFDVKD. Trimming pared 7 bases from V and 4 bases from J, leaving 13 bases between. CDR3 coding DNA: TGTGCCACCAGCGATGGACTGCATTACGAGCAGTACTTC. Translating gives CATSDGLHYEQYF.

There are many counts of this clonotype. The CDR3 DNA follows: TGTGCCAGCAGCCGGGTGGAGGGACTAGCGGGAGCAGATACGCAGTATTTT. Its protein product is CASSRVEGLAGADTQYF. The chain carries TRBV7-2 and TRBJ2-3, with 14 bases fitting TRBD2. The ends lost 5 bases at V and 4 bases at J; junction bases unmatched: 8. This CDR3 is 17 amino acids long. Germline loops: CDR1 SGHTA, CDR2 FQGNSA.

The gene calls are TRBV2 and TRBJ2-7; D is ambiguous. V gave up 0 bases and J gave up 7 bases, with 7 bases separating them. The CDR3 is made up of 12 amino acids. The germline gives CDR1 SNHLY, CDR2 FYNNEI. In DNA, the CDR3 is TGTGCCAGCAGTGAAGCTCGGCGTGAGCAGTACTTC. This encodes CASSEARREQYF.

This clonotype was picked up many times. This sequence joins TRBV5-6 and TRBJ2-1, with D possibly called TRBD1 or TRBD2 (5 bases each). V was clipped by 4 bases and J by 9 bases, with 11 bases between them. The germline CDR1 and CDR2 sequences are SGHDT and YYEEEE. This CDR3 spans 12 amino acids. In DNA form, the CDR3 reads TGTGCCAGCAGCCCCCTGGGGACTGAGCAGTTCTTC. Its translation is CASSPLGTEQFF.

This clonotype was counted ten times or more. This chain connects TRBV14 to TRBJ2-5, with D possibly being TRBD2 (5 bases). This CDR3 is built from 15 residues. Trimming removed 5 bases from V and 0 bases from J, with 13 bases in between. Germline V gives CDR1 SGHDN, CDR2 FVKESK. The CDR3 is CASSFRRGYQETQYF. Here the CDR3 DNA reads TGTGCCAGCAGCTTCCGCCGGGGATACCAAGAGACCCAGTACTTC.

This clonotype has just a few counts. The chain recombines TRBV4-1 with TRBJ1-1, with D perhaps TRBD1 (6 bases). CDR1 and CDR2 (germline): MGHRA, YSYEKL. Between the trimmed V and J ends, which lost 6 bases and 0 bases, there was a span of 20 bases. The CDR3 is made up of 17 amino acids. The CDR3: CASRRQLRQEVNTEAFF. CDR3 coding DNA: TGCGCCAGCAGACGACAGCTTAGACAGGAAGTGAACACTGAAGCTTTCTTT.

This clonotype was found many times. The chain has TRBV20-1 and TRBJ1-5; D ambiguous. CDR1 and CDR2 from the germline V gene are DFQATT and SNEGSKA (reference sequence). This CDR3 is built from 15 residues. Trimming cost V 3 bases and J 5 bases, with 17 bases left between them. DNA of the CDR3: TGCAGTGCTAGTGGGAGTACGGGCGGAGATCAGCCCCAGCATTTT. This codes for CSASGSTGGDQPQHF.

This clonotype was counted only a few times. The chain links TRBV20-1 to TRBJ2-3; D possibly uses TRBD1 or TRBD2 (6 bases each). Looked up from germline, CDR1 is DFQATT and CDR2 is SNEGSKA (reference sequence). The V and J ends lost 7 bases and 1 base respectively, with 18 bases between them. The CDR3 is 15 amino acids. For the CDR3, the DNA is TGCAGTGGAACTTCGGGGGCGCGTGGCACAGATACGCAGTATTTT. Translation gives CSGTSGARGTDTQYF.

V and J are TRBV30 and TRBJ1-1, with a possible D match to TRBD1 (6 bases). In germline, CDR1 is GTSNPN, CDR2 SVGIG (reference sequence). The CDR3 extends over 12 amino acids. The germline V and J ends were trimmed by 8 bases and 0 bases, with 10 bases remaining between them. The CDR3 spells CARGAMNTEAFF. Written as DNA, the CDR3 is TGTGCCCGGGGGGCCATGAACACTGAAGCTTTCTTT. The full variable domain, its missing parts supplied by reference TRBV30 and TRBJ1-1, is SQTIHQWPATLVQPVGSPLSLECTVEGTSNPNLYWYRQAAGRGLQLLFYSVGIGQISSEVPQNLSASRPQDRQFILSSKKLLLSDSGFYLCARGAMNTEAFFGQGTRLTVV.

This clonotype has a count of ten or more. This chain uses TRBV29-1 with TRBJ1-1; no reliable D call. This CDR3 comprises 14 residues. From germline, CDR1 is SQVTM and CDR2 ANQGSEA. V lost 0 bases and J 4 bases, leaving 12 bases between the germline ends. CDR3 sequence: CSVEDHEGFTEAFF. CDR3 bases: TGCAGCGTTGAAGATCACGAGGGATTCACTGAAGCTTTCTTT.

This clonotype was picked up many times. The V call is TRBV19, the J call TRBJ1-2; 9 nucleotides match TRBD1. This CDR3 region has 16 residues. Germline V gene lookup returns CDR1 LNHDA and CDR2 SQIVND (reference sequence). Trimming took 3 bases from V and 2 from J; bases not matched to a gene: 7. The CDR3 nucleotides are TGTGCCAGTAGTATGCTACAGGGGGCGCGGAACTATGGCTACACCTTC. This gives the protein CASSMLQGARNYGYTF.

This clonotype was counted ten times or more. The genes are TRBV24-1 and TRBJ1-1, with no clear D. The CDR3 loop spans 12 amino acids. CDR1 and CDR2 from the germline V gene are KGHDR and SFDVKD. V shed 1 base and J shed 4 bases, with 3 bases lying between them. CDR3 in DNA: TGTGCCACCAGTGATTTCGGCACTGAAGCTTTCTTT. This encodes CATSDFGTEAFF.

This clonotype was detected only a few times. This chain joins TRBV12-3 or TRBV12-4 and TRBJ1-1; no definite D call. The ends were cut back, 6 bases at V and 7 bases at J, with 12 bases in the middle. This CDR3 contains 12 residues. CDR3 in DNA: TGTGCCAGCAGACCCACAGAAGGTGAAGCTTTCTTT. This translates into CASRPTEGEAFF.

This clonotype came up a few times. This rearrangement joins TRBV6-6 to TRBJ2-5; D unresolved. The germline V gene encodes CDR1 MNHNY and CDR2 SVGAGI (reference sequence). There are 11 residues in the CDR3. With 4 bases removed from V and 5 bases from J, the gap between germline ends came to 5 bases. The DNA for the CDR3 is TGTGCCAGCAGTTCCCGGGAGACCCAGTACTTC. Translated, it gives CASSSRETQYF.

At least ten counts were recorded for this clonotype. This chain links TRBV20-1 with TRBJ2-7; 7 nucleotides agree with TRBD1. J lost 5 bases, V lost 7 bases, and 8 bases had no gene match. This CDR3 has 12 amino acids. CDR1 and CDR2 (germline): DFQATT, SNEGSKA (reference sequence). The CDR3 coding sequence is TGCAGTGTCGCACAGGGGCCCGACGAGCAGTACTTC. It is translated as CSVAQGPDEQYF.